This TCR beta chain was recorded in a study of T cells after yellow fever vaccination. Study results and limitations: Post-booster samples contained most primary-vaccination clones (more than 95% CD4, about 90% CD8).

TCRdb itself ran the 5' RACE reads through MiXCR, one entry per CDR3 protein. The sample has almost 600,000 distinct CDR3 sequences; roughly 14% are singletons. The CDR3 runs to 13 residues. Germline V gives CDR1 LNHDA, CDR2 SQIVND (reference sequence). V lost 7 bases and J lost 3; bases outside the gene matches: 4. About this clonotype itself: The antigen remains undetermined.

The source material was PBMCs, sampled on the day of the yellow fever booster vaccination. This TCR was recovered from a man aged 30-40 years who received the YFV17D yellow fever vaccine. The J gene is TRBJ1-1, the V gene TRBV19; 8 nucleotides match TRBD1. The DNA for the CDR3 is TGTGCCAGTACTGGACAGGGAGACACTGAAGCTTTCTTT. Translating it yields CASTGQGDTEAFF. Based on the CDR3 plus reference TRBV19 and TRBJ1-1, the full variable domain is DGGITQSPKYLFRKEGQNVTLSCEQNLNHDAMYWYRQDPGQGLRLIYYSQIVNDFQKGDIAEGYSVSREKKESFPLTVTSAQKNPTAFYLCASTGQGDTEAFFGQGTRLTVV.